This T cell receptor beta chain was sequenced in a study of Ad26.COV2.S vaccination and SARS-CoV-2 variants. Study results and limitations: In TCR breadth and depth analyses, total T cell responses may have been underestimated.

To note about this clone: Its antigen is unknown. Within the sample, other DNA sequences also encode this same CDR3.

The treatment denotes: around 19 received Ad26.COV2.S at low or high dose, single or two shots; roughly five received placebo; per-sample allocation not given. Samples analyzed were those drawn on day 63 after the first vaccine or placebo injection. Using immunoSEQ multiplex PCR, the repertoire was profiled, and TCRdb retains in-frame clones only, with some absent. Of under 600,000 clones in the sample, roughly 87% are singletons; the top ten hold 1.7%. V lost 5 bases to trimming and J lost 2 bases, with 6 bases between them. The CDR3 extends over 13 amino acids. Germline CDR1 is SGHNT and CDR2 is YENEEA.

The receptor's source is a person between 18 and 65 years old who received the Ad26.COV2.S COVID-19 vaccine or a placebo. The chain carries TRBV11-3 and TRBJ2-2; no reliable D call. This material consisted of peripheral blood, taken in a trial of Ad26.COV2.S vaccine versus placebo. The CDR3 protein is CASSPRNTGELFF. CDR3 nucleotides: TGTGCCAGCAGCCCCCGAAACACCGGGGAGCTGTTTTTT.